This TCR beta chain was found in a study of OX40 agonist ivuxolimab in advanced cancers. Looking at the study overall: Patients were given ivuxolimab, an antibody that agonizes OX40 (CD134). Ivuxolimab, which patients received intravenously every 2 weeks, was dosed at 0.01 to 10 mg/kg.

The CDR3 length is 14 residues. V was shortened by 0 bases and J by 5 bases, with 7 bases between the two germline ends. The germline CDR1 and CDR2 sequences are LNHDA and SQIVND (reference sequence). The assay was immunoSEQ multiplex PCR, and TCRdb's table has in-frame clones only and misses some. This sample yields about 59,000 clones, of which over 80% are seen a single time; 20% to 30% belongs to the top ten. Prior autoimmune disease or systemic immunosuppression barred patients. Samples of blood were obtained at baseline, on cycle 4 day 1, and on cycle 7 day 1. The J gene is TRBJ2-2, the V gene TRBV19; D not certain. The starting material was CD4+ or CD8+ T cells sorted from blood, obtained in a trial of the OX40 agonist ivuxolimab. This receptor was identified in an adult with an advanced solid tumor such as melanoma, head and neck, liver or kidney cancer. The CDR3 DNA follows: TGTGCCAGTAGTATAGATTTGGAAACCGGGGAGCTGTTTTTT. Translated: CASSIDLETGELFF.